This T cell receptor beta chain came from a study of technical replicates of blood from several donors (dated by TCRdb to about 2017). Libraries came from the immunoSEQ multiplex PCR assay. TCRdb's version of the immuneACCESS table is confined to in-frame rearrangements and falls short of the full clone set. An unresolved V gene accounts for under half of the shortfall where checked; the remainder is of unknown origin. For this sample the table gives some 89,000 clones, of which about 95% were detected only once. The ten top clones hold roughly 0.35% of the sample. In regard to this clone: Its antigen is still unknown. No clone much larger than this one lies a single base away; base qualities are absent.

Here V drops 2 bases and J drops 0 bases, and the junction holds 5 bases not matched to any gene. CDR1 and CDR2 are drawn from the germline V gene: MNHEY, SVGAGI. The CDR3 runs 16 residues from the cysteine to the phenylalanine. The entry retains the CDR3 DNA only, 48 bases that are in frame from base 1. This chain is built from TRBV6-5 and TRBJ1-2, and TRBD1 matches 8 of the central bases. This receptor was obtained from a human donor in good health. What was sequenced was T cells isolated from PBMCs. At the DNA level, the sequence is TGTGCCAGCAGTTACGTACAGGGGGTAGCTAACTATGGCTACACCTTC. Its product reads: CASSYVQGVANYGYTF.